A selection of T cell receptor beta chains follows, all from one sample in a study of shared clonotypes between healthy human individuals. The repertoire was sequenced with immunoSEQ multiplex PCR; TCRdb's copy has only in-frame clones and lacks some. In the table there are over 2 million clones, roughly 94% of which are singletons. What was sequenced was naive CD8+ T cells sorted from blood. These receptors all stem from a man younger than 35 in good health. CDR3s include the opening cysteine and the closing phenylalanine or tryptophan. Fields, in order: clone size, J gene, V gene, D gene, CDR3 DNA, CDR3 protein. A D gene is named only where the DNA matches it firmly. Clone size is given for some rows only: seen once, a few or many times, or a class if the clone is expanded.

. | TRBJ2-7 | TRBV6-6 | . | TGTGCCAGCATGCAGGGAAGCTCCTACGAGCAGTACTTC | CASMQGSSYEQYF
. | TRBJ2-7 | TRBV9 | . | TGTGCCAGCAGCGTAGCTACGGGGTCATCCTACGAGCAGTACTTC | CASSVATGSSYEQYF
once | TRBJ2-1 | TRBV2 | . | TGTGCCAGCAGTGAAGGGCAGGGGCACAATGAGCAGTTCTTC | CASSEGQGHNEQFF
few | TRBJ1-5 | TRBV27 | . | TGTGCCAGCAGTCTCAGGGATAGCAATCAGCCCCAGCATTTT | CASSLRDSNQPQHF
. | TRBJ2-1 | TRBV7-9 | . | TGTGCCAGCAGTTTACTCGAGGATAATGAGCAGTTCTTC | CASSLLEDNEQFF
. | TRBJ2-1 | TRBV19 | TRBD2 | TGTGCCAGTAGTATCTGGACTAGTAATGAGCAGTTCTTC | CASSIWTSNEQFF
. | TRBJ2-7 | TRBV6-5 | . | TGTGCCAGCAGTTGGGGCCCTGAAAGTTACGAGCAGTACTTC | CASSWGPESYEQYF
. | TRBJ2-3 | TRBV5-4 | TRBD2 | TGTGCCAGCAGCGAGGGACTAGGGGGCACAGATACGCAGTATTTT | CASSEGLGGTDTQYF
. | TRBJ2-3 | TRBV28 | . | TGTGCCACCGGCCCGGGAGATACGCAGTATTTT | CATGPGDTQYF
. | TRBJ2-7 | TRBV5-8 | TRBD1 | TGTGCCAGCAGCTTAGGGACAGGGGGCTACGAGCAGTACTTC | CASSLGTGGYEQYF
. | TRBJ2-2 | TRBV9 | . | TGTGCCAGCAAGTCGAACACCGGGGAGCTGTTTTTT | CASKSNTGELFF
once | TRBJ2-7 | TRBV19 | . | TGTGCCAGTAGCGAAGACAGATCCTACGAGCAGTACTTC | CASSEDRSYEQYF
. | TRBJ2-2 | TRBV5-4 | . | TGTGCCAGCAGCTTGGGAGGGCCCCACGGGGAGCTGTTTTTT | CASSLGGPHGELFF
. | TRBJ2-7 | TRBV7-9 | TRBD2 | TGTGCCAGCACTCGAAGCGGGGAATACGAGCAGTACTTC | CASTRSGEYEQYF
. | TRBJ2-5 | TRBV2 | . | TGTGCCAGCAGTGAACTTCCGGGATCCGAAGAGACCCAGTACTTC | CASSELPGSEETQYF
. | TRBJ2-7 | TRBV7-9 | . | TGTGCCAGCAGCCCCCGCGGACCGGGACTCCATTACGAGCAGTACTTC | CASSPRGPGLHYEQYF
once | TRBJ2-3 | TRBV9 | . | TGTGCCAGCAGCGTAGAAGCGAGCACAGATACGCAGTATTTT | CASSVEASTDTQYF
once | TRBJ2-4 | TRBV14 | . | TGTGCCAGCAGCCAAGAGGGCGAAGGGGCGAACATTCAGTACTTC | CASSQEGEGANIQYF
once | TRBJ2-7 | TRBV6-1 | . | TGTGCCAGCAGTGAAGGGGATAGCTTCTACGAGCAGTACTTC | CASSEGDSFYEQYF
. | TRBJ1-3 | TRBV6-1 | . | TGTGCCAGCAGTGAATGGGGGGCAGGTGGAAACACCATATATTTT | CASSEWGAGGNTIYF
. | TRBJ2-7 | TRBV7-6 | . | TGTGCCAGCAGCTTAGTGGGGGGGCTCGACGAGCAGTACTTC | CASSLVGGLDEQYF
few | TRBJ2-7 | TRBV30 | TRBD2 | TGTGCCTGGAGTGCTAGCGGGCTAGCCCAGTACTTC | CAWSASGLAQYF
once | TRBJ1-2 | TRBV19 | . | TGTGCCGGAAGGCCTTATGGCTACACCTTC | CAGRPYGYTF
. | TRBJ1-2 | TRBV28 | . | TGTGCCAGCAGTCCACTGGGGGCCGACTATGGCTACACCTTC | CASSPLGADYGYTF
. | TRBJ2-7 | TRBV27 | TRBD1 | TGTGCCAGCAGTTTATCCCCCGGGACAGGGTTTGAAGAGCAGTACTTC | CASSLSPGTGFEEQYF
. | TRBJ1-5 | TRBV28 | TRBD1 | TGTGCCAGCAGTTTCTTACAGGGGGTAAATAGCAATCAGCCCCAGCATTTT | CASSFLQGVNSNQPQHF
. | TRBJ2-2 | TRBV2 | TRBD2 | TGTGCCAGCAGCCCGGGGCTAGCGGGTGGGCACACCGGGGAGCTGTTTTTT | CASSPGLAGGHTGELFF